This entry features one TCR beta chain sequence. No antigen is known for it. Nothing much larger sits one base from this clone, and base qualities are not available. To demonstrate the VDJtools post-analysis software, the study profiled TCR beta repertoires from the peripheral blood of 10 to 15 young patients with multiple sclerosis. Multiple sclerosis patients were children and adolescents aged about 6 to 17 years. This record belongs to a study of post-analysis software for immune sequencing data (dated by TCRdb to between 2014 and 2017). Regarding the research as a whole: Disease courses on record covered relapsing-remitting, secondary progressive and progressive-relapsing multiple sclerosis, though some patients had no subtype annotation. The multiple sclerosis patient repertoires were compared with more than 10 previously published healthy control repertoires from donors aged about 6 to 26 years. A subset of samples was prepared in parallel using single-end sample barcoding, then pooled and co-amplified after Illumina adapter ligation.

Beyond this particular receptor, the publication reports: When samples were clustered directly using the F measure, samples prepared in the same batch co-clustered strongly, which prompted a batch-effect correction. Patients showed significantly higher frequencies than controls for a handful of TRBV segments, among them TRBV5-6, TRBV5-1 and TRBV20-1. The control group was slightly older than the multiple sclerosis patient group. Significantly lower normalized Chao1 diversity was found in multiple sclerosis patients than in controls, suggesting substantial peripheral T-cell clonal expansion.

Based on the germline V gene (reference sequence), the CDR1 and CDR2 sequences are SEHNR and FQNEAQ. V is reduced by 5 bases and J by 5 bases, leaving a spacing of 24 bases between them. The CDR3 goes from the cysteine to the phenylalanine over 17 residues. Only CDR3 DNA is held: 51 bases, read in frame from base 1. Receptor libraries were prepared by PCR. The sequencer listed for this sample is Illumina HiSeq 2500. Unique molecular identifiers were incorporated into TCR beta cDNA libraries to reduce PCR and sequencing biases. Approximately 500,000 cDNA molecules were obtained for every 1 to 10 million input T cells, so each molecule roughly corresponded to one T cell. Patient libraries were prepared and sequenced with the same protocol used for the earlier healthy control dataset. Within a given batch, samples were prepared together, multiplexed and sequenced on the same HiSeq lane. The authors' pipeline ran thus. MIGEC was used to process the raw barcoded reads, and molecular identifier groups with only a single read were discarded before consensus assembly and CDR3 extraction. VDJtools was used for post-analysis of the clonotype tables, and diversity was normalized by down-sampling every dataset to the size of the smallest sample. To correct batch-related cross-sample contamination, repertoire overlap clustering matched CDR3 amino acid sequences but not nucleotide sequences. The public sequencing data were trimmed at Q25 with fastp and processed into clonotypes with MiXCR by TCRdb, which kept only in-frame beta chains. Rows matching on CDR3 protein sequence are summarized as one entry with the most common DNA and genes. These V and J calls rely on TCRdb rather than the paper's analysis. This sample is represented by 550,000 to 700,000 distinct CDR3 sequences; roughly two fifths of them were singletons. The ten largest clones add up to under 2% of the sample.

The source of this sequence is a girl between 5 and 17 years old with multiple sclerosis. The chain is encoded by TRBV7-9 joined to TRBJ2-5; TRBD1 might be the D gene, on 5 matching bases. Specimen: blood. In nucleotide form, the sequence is TGTGCCAGCAGCCAAACCCCAGGACAATTGGGTCGGGAGACCCAGTACTTC. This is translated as CASSQTPGQLGRETQYF.